The 15 T cell receptor beta chains below come from one sample, sequenced in a study of T cells after yellow fever vaccination. TCRdb re-analysed the 5' RACE reads in MiXCR, keeping a single row per CDR3 protein. The table includes a few hundred thousand distinct CDR3 sequences, roughly 8.6% detected once. Sequenced material: PBMCs, taken 35 to 50 days after the first yellow fever vaccination. These receptors originate from a young man who received the YFV17D yellow fever vaccine.

This clonotype was seen more than once but under ten times. The V call is TRBV20-1, the J call TRBJ2-7; D is undetermined. The ends were cut back, 2 bases at V and 0 bases at J, with 11 bases in the middle. CDR1 and CDR2 from the germline V gene are DFQATT and SNEGSKA (reference sequence). The CDR3 contains 14 residues. CDR3 bases: TGCAGTGCTAGAAGGCCGAGGAGCTCCTACGAGCAGTACGTC. Amino acid sequence: CSARRPRSSYEQYV.

The chain has TRBV5-1 and TRBJ2-5, with 7 bases that match TRBD1. The V gene's germline CDR1 is SGHRS and CDR2 YFSETQ. This CDR3 is 15 amino acids long. After removal of 4 bases from V and 5 bases from J, the junction contained 11 bases not matched to a gene. The chain's CDR3 is CASSIQPGGDETQYF. The CDR3 nucleotides are TGCGCCAGCAGCATCCAACCAGGGGGTGATGAGACCCAGTACTTC.

This chain uses TRBV12-5 with TRBJ1-1; maybe TRBD1 (6 bases). This CDR3 spans 12 amino acids. The germline gives CDR1 LGHNT, CDR2 FRNRAP. The ends were cut back, 7 bases at V and 7 bases at J, with 13 bases in the middle. In nucleotides, the CDR3 is TGTGCTAGTGCCGAGCAGGGGATTGAAGCTTTCTTT. This gives the protein CASAEQGIEAFF. The entire variable domain, with the rest obtained from reference TRBV12-5 and TRBJ1-1, is as follows: DARVTQTPRHKVTEMGQEVTMRCQPILGHNTVFWYRQTMMQGLELLAYFRNRAPLDDSGMPKDRFSAEMPDATLATLKIQPSEPRDSAVYFCASAEQGIEAFFGQGTRLTVV.

This clonotype was seen more than once but under ten times. This rearrangement joins TRBV7-2 to TRBJ2-7, with D tentatively TRBD1 (5 bases). The CDR3 has 14 residues. The V and J ends lost 2 bases and 2 bases respectively, with 10 bases between them. The germline V gene has CDR1 SGHTA and CDR2 FQGNSA. CDR3 sequence: CASSLRGPAYEQYF. The CDR3, as DNA: TGTGCCAGCAGCTTAAGGGGCCCCGCCTACGAGCAGTACTTC.

This clonotype was seen a handful of times. The chain uses TRBV12-3 or TRBV12-4 and TRBJ2-1; TRBD2 matches at 15 bases. With V trimmed by 5 bases and J by 8 bases, 4 bases remained unmatched. The CDR3 loop spans 15 amino acids. CDR3 region: CASSPGLAGGHEQFF. The DNA of the CDR3 is TGTGCCAGCAGTCCGGGACTAGCGGGGGGTCATGAGCAGTTCTTC.

At least ten counts were recorded for this clonotype. The chain carries TRBV6-6 and TRBJ2-5, with unresolved D. This CDR3 comprises 13 residues. V dropped 3 bases and J dropped 1 base, with 6 bases sitting between them. CDR1 MNHNY and CDR2 SVGAGI come from the germline V gene (reference sequence). CDR3 DNA sequence: TGTGCCAGCAGTTATGGTCCCCAAGAGACCCAGTACTTC. Protein sequence: CASSYGPQETQYF.

This clonotype occurred a few times. The chain has TRBV4-3 and TRBJ2-5; the D gene is possibly TRBD1 (6 bases). Trimming stripped 1 base from V and 5 bases from J, with 11 bases between. The CDR3 spans 14 residues. Germline CDR1 and CDR2: LGHNA and YSLEER. DNA of the CDR3: TGCGCCAGCAGCCAAGTTACAGGGCGGGAGACCCAGTACTTC. Encoded protein: CASSQVTGRETQYF.

In this sample, this clonotype turned up a few times. The chain carries TRBV11-2 and TRBJ1-3; a possible D gene is TRBD1 (6 bases). This CDR3 spans 13 amino acids. V gave up 4 bases and J gave up 7 bases, with 11 bases separating them. From germline, CDR1 is SGHAT and CDR2 FQNNGV. In DNA form, the CDR3 reads TGTGCCAGCAGCTCCAGGGGAGGGAACACCATATATTTT. Translated: CASSSRGGNTIYF. Combining the CDR3 with reference TRBV11-2 and TRBJ1-3 gives the whole variable domain EAGVAQSPRYKIIEKRQSVAFWCNPISGHATLYWYQQILGQGPKLLIQFQNNGVVDDSQLPKDRFSAERLKGVDSTLKIQPAKLEDSAVYLCASSSRGGNTIYFGEGSWLTVV.

This clonotype was seen at least ten times. This chain connects TRBV5-1 to TRBJ2-3; TRBD1 might be the D (6 bases). In germline, CDR1 is SGHRS, CDR2 YFSETQ. Between the trimmed V and J ends, which lost 4 bases and 2 bases, there was a span of 20 bases. The CDR3 consists of 17 residues. For the CDR3, the DNA is TGCGCCAGCAGCCCAGGACAGCACTCGAAAGCCACAGATACGCAGTATTTT. Translation gives CASSPGQHSKATDTQYF.

CDR3 in DNA: TGTGCCTGGAGCGGTCAGTGGGAATCCCTCCACTTT. Its protein product is CAWSGQWESLHF. The chain is built from TRBV30 and TRBJ1-6; D gene uncertain. V lost 3 bases to trimming and J lost 14 bases, with 14 bases between them. CDR3 length: 12 residues. Germline-derived CDR1 and CDR2 are GTSNPN and SVGIG (reference sequence).

This clonotype has just a few counts. The chain links TRBV7-2 to TRBJ2-7; 7 positions agree with TRBD2. CDR1 is SGHTA, CDR2 FQGNSA, per germline. The CDR3 contains 15 residues. The V segment lost 1 base and the J segment 7 bases; nucleotides outside the gene matches: 10. The chain's CDR3 is CASSLGWRGTEEQYF. As DNA, the CDR3 is TGTGCCAGCAGCTTAGGTTGGCGGGGGACCGAGGAGCAGTACTTC.

The genes are TRBV6-1 and TRBJ1-5; no clear D gene. CDR1 and CDR2 (germline): MNHNS, SASEGT. CDR3 size: 13 residues. Trimming left V 3 bases short and J 0 bases short, with 3 bases between. CDR3 amino acids: CASSDTSNQPQHF. The CDR3, as DNA: TGTGCCAGCAGTGACACTAGCAATCAGCCCCAGCATTTT.

The chain uses TRBV7-9 and TRBJ2-1; 10 bases agree with TRBD1. Per germline, CDR1 SEHNR and CDR2 FQNEAQ (reference sequence). The CDR3 extends over 15 amino acids. The V and J ends lost 4 bases and 9 bases, in that order; junction bases with no gene match: 9. The CDR3 here is CASSSPGQGISEQFF. CDR3 DNA sequence: TGTGCCAGCAGCTCACCGGGACAGGGGATCAGTGAGCAGTTCTTC.

This clonotype was seen only a few times. V is TRBV5-1 and J is TRBJ2-1; D is perhaps TRBD1 or TRBD2 (6 bases each). Trimming pared 3 bases from V and 7 bases from J, leaving 23 bases between. The CDR3 has 17 amino acids. Germline-derived CDR1 and CDR2 are SGHRS and YFSETQ. The CDR3, as DNA: TGCGCCAGCAGCTGGGGGGCGGTCCAGGTCGCGGGGAATGAGCAGTTCTTC. Protein: CASSWGAVQVAGNEQFF.

The chain couples TRBV2 to TRBJ1-4; D uncertain. CDR1 and CDR2 (germline): SNHLY, FYNNEI. The CDR3 consists of 12 residues. Trimming removed 11 bases at V and 4 bases at J, with 11 bases between. The DNA of the CDR3 is TGTGCCGGCCGGACGGGTAATGAAAAACTGTTTTTT. Amino acids: CAGRTGNEKLFF.